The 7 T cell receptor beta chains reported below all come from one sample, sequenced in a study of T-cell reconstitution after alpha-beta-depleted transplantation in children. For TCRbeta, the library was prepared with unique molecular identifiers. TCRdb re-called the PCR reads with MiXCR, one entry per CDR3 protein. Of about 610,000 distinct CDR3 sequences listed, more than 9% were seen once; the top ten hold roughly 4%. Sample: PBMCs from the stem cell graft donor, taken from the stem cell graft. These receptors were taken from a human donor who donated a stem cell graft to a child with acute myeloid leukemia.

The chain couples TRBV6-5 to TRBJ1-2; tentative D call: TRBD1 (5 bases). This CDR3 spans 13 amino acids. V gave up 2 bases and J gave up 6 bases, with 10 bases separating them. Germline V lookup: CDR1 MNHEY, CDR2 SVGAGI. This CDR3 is CASSYQGSDGYTF. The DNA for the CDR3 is TGTGCCAGCAGTTACCAGGGCTCCGATGGCTACACCTTC.

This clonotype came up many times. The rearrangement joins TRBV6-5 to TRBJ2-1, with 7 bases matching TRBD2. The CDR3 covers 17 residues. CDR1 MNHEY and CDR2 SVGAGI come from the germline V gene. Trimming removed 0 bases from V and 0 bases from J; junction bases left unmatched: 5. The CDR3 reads CASSYSTGGSSYNEQFF. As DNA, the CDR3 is TGTGCCAGCAGTTACTCCACCGGGGGGAGCTCCTACAATGAGCAGTTCTTC.

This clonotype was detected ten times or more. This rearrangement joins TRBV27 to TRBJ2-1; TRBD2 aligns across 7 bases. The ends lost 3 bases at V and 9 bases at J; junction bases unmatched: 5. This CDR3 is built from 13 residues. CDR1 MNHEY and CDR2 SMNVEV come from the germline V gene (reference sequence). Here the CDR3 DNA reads TGTGCCAGCAGTTTCCCGGGGGGATTTGAGCAGTTCTTC. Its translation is CASSFPGGFEQFF.

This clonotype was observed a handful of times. CDR3 loop: CASSLRLTEAFF. The CDR3 bases are TGTGCCAGCAGTTTAAGGCTCACTGAAGCTTTCTTT. The chain joins TRBV12-3 or TRBV12-4 to TRBJ1-1; D gene unclear. Trimming took off 2 bases at V and 4 bases at J, with 5 bases between the two ends. This CDR3 contains 12 residues.

The CDR3 region is CASSPPWAEAFF. As DNA, the CDR3 is TGTGCCAGCAGCCCGCCTTGGGCTGAAGCTTTCTTT. The chain links TRBV7-9 to TRBJ1-1; D remains ambiguous. Germline values: CDR1 SEHNR, CDR2 FQNEAQ (reference sequence). V dropped 5 bases and J dropped 6 bases, with 10 bases sitting between them. The CDR3 has 12 amino acids.

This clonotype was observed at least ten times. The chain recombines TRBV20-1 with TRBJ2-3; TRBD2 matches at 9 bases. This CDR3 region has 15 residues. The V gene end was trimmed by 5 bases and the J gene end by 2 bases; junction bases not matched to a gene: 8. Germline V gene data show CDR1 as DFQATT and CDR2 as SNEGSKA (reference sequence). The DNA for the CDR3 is TGCAGTGCTCCAATTGGCGGGAGGGACACAGATACGCAGTATTTT. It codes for CSAPIGGRDTDTQYF.

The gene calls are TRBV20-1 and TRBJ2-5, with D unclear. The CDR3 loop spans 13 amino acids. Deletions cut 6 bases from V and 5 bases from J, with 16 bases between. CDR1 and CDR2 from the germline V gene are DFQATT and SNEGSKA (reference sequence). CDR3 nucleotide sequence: TGCAGTGCAGCACTCTCCCGAAGGGAGACCCAGTACTTC. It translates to CSAALSRRETQYF.